One TCR beta chain is described in this entry. What antigen it recognizes has not been identified. Nothing much larger sits one base from this clone, and base qualities are not available. Receptors were amplified or captured by the immunoSEQ multiplex PCR assay. The multiplex PCR relied on a mix of 60 forward primers for TCR Vbeta segments and 13 reverse primers for TCR Jbeta segments. The CDR3 region of rearranged TCR beta genes was amplified from genomic DNA with a multiplex PCR assay. The amplified TCR beta libraries were sequenced on the Illumina HiSeq System as 87-base-pair reads. The paper's processing steps were these. A later analysis tallied roughly 76 million unique TCR beta chains across the 550 to 850 repertoires, and around 10 million of those chains were shared by two or more donors. Raw reads were error-corrected and collapsed into unique sequences by a nearest-neighbor algorithm in which closely related sequences were merged to remove PCR and sequencing errors. Alignment of CDR3 sequences to IMGT reference sequences was used to assign V, D and J gene segments. Each retained sequence needed at least a six-nucleotide match to both a V gene segment and a J gene segment. A rearrangement was called productive if the CDR3 had no stop codons and remained in frame with V and J, and every other rearrangement was called non-productive. Following IMGT convention, CDR3 was defined as the stretch from the second conserved V-encoded cysteine up to the conserved J-encoded phenylalanine. In an earlier analysis of approximately 500 of the donors, sequences lacking an unambiguous match to a single V gene segment were excluded. An earlier analysis of almost 600 of the donors classified V segments as functional when productive rearrangements were above 56.7% and as segregating when the standard deviation between donors was above 5%. A statistical classification framework was built to diagnose cytomegalovirus status from the catalog of TCR beta chain sequences. In a later analysis, V and J genes were assigned by comparing TCR nucleotide sequences against IMGT/GENE-DB human TR gene sequences. A later analysis assigned CDR3 sequences and most-parsimonious VDJ recombination scenarios with the TCRdist pipeline. In a later analysis, each TCR beta chain was defined by its CDR3 amino acid sequence together with its V-gene family, and reads without a unique V-gene family were excluded. To address suspected cross-contamination and a sequencing artifact, a later analysis removed roughly 640 highly shared, low-generation-probability nucleotide sequences. In a later analysis, a clonal expansion index for each public chain was calculated from normalized within-repertoire ranks of inferred template counts. In a later analysis, generation probabilities were computed using a VDJ recombination model fitted to out-of-frame rearrangements, and the results were checked against IGoR. In a later analysis, TCR-TCR, TCR-HLA and TCR-CMV co-occurrence was scored with hypergeometric tests, and a repertoire-size bias correction was applied to TCR pairs. False discovery rates were estimated in a later analysis by permuting HLA or CMV assignments 20 times. In a later analysis, co-occurring TCRs were grouped using DBSCAN, and TCRdist sequence similarity was added for clustering within HLA-allele-positive subsets. Repertoires with fewer than 30,000 or more than 120,000 public chains, plus five repertoires with anomalous nucleotide sharing, were excluded from co-occurrence clustering. Here the immuneACCESS table is served through TCRdb, limited to in-frame sequences with V and J called. Missing clones are a known gap in these copies; in checked studies unresolved V genes cover under half, and the rest lacks a known reason. V, J and clone size are those of that table, while D and trimming were read from the DNA. This sample is represented by 90,000 to 120,000 clones; approximately 80% of them were singletons. 4.2% of the sample belongs to the ten largest clones.

Sequences SGHNT (CDR1) and YYREEE (CDR2) are obtained from the germline V gene (reference sequence). V is trimmed back by 2 bases and J by 4 bases, and the junction contains 9 bases that no gene match accounts for. Its CDR3 holds 17 amino acids, cysteine through phenylalanine. The kept DNA is CDR3 alone, 51 bases in frame from the first base. This entry is derived from a study of cytomegalovirus exposure and HLA in healthy donors listed by TCRdb under 2017. For context, the study as a whole: An earlier analysis of about 560 of the donors reported about 300 Gb of sequence data and some 110 million unique TCR beta sequences obtained from 180 million or so T cells. Across approximately 400 genotyped donors of the cohort, an average of roughly 250,000 unique TCR beta nucleotide sequences per donor were sequenced, and 15% to 20% of those sequences were non-productive. The study was designed to test whether signatures of past pathogen exposure could be identified by cataloging public T cell receptors. To predict cytomegalovirus infection status, the study combined high-throughput TCR immunosequencing, statistical association of individual TCRs with disease status, and machine learning. Typing coverage differed by locus: A, B, C, DRB1 and DQB1 were typed in about 629-640 donors, DQA1 in 500 to 550, DPA1 in 600 to 610, and DPB1 in 450 to 480. Rather than drawing on any new phenotypic data, the later analysis identified candidate immune exposures from TCR beta sequences and the way those sequences occurred across donors. A handful of DR-DQ haplotypes were handled as single units for association and clustering because linkage in the cohort was strong. The genetic ancestry cluster associated with self-reported Caucasian donors included 80% to 90% of the roughly 400 genotyped donors. Using immunosequencing, the study profiled T cell repertoires from around 680 subjects and related those repertoires to cytomegalovirus serostatus. An earlier analysis of several hundred of the donors applied high-throughput TCR beta sequencing to assess whether each TCR beta V gene segment acted as functional or pseudogenic. Around 320 gigabases of sequencing data and approximately 84 million unique TCR sequences were included in an early release covering under 650 HLA-typed donors. Along with the approximately 670-subject first cohort, a separate validation cohort of over 90 different subjects was used. Genome-wide SNP genotypes for about three fifths of the roughly 700 donors were used in a later genetic analysis, which treated that subset as a discovery cohort. Donor age, sex, ethnicity and CMV serostatus were compiled alongside the repertoire data. A later analysis re-analyzed previously published TCR beta repertoires from several hundred donors and added high-resolution HLA genotyping to study TCR occurrence patterns. All discovery cohort repertoires had been generated on a single sequencing platform. Both class I and class II loci were covered by HLA typing, at four-digit resolution.

The research as a whole found: Some IMGT-functional V segments, including TRBV6-2 and TRBV6-3, could not be told apart with the 87-base-pair reads, so those segments were excluded. Presence/absence analyses assumed roughly uniform sequencing depth across donors, an assumption that may not hold. This cohort had only TCR beta chains sequenced, and the lack of alpha or paired-chain data limited which features could be detected. Most TCR sequences were observed very rarely across donors, whereas some public TCRs were present in many individuals. Some 15 rarely observed V segments, including chromosome 9 orphons, were excluded from the earlier analysis of approximately 500 of the donors because counts were too low. A group of highly shared sequence variants was considered likely to be a technical artifact of the sequencing pipeline. Immune exposure information for the cohort was limited to CMV serostatus. The study listed 150 to 200 TCR beta chains as associated with cytomegalovirus. Several of the top co-occurrence clusters appeared to be linked to parvovirus B19, influenza, CMV and Epstein-Barr virus, according to a later analysis. In an earlier analysis of roughly 500 of the donors, most TCR beta V segments appeared in productive rearrangements about 87% or about 30% of the time, broadly matching IMGT annotations. According to the authors, the approach could potentially be generalized to other disease states and immunological phenotypes. Because HLA typing was unavailable for some donors at each locus, only the typed subset was used in association tests. Specific HLA alleles were associated with 15,000 to 20,000 TCR beta sequences at a false discovery rate of 0.05 in a later analysis. An association between a missense DCLRE1C variant and V-gene and J-gene trimming of TCR beta chains was found in a later genetic analysis and replicated in an independent cohort. In vitro tests confirmed that a few of the cytomegalovirus-associated TCR beta chains recognize cytomegalovirus antigens. Correlated functional status among segregating V segments might reflect linkage disequilibrium, but an unknown experimental factor could not be ruled out. A further reported finding was that TCR beta sequences accurately predicted the HLA-A and HLA-B alleles for most subjects in the first cohort. According to a later genetic analysis, donors in an Asian-associated ancestry cluster had fewer N-insertions in productive TCRs than the approximately 670-donor mean. Strong co-occurrence of HLA alleles, especially DR and DQ, made assigning TCR associations to individual alleles difficult. A later analysis found that most CMV-associated TCR beta chains appeared HLA-restricted, with HLA associations seemingly driven largely by CMV exposure. Compared with equally common non-associated chains, HLA-associated TCR beta chains in a later analysis were more clonally expanded and had lower generation probabilities. In both the original and validation cohorts, the classifier was reported to diagnose cytomegalovirus status with high specificity and sensitivity. According to a later analysis, TCR association rates differed among HLA loci, with DRB1 alleles showing the most associated TCRs and HLA-C alleles showing the fewest.

The cohort was made up of approximately 700 healthy bone marrow donors. Cohort members were all nominally healthy when sampled, although unrecorded immune exposures were likely present. The donor was CMV seronegative and was included in the group of 352 seronegative cohort members. A peripheral blood sample was collected from each donor, and TCR beta sequencing was performed on peripheral blood mononuclear cells. The Qiagen DNeasy Blood Extraction Kit was used to extract genomic DNA from the blood cell samples. The rearrangement combines TRBV5-4 with TRBJ2-3; 11 central nucleotides agree with TRBD2. Sequencing input: PBMCs. This TCR was recovered from a male donor in good health and CMV-seronegative. The CDR3 region has the sequence CASSLTKLAGVADTQYF. At the DNA level, the sequence is TGTGCCAGCAGCTTAACAAAACTAGCGGGAGTAGCAGATACGCAGTATTTT.